This T cell receptor beta chain comes out of a study of OX40 agonist ivuxolimab in advanced cancers. At the level of the study: Patients in dose escalation had liver, melanoma, kidney or head and neck cancers. Overall study findings and caveats: Compared with CD4+, CD8+ T cells on average had more expanded clones.

Sequencing used immunoSEQ multiplex PCR; TCRdb keeps in-frame clones, though not all of them. The table records about 26,000 clones, roughly 90% of them present only once. The CDR3 has 17 amino acids. Germline assignment: CDR1 SGHVS and CDR2 FNYEAQ. The V segment lost 1 base and the J segment 4 bases; nucleotides outside the gene matches: 8. Note on this clone: Its antigen is currently unknown.

This chain uses TRBV7-6 with TRBJ2-7; 12 bases line up with TRBD2. The TCR comes from an adult with an advanced solid tumor such as melanoma, head and neck, liver or kidney cancer. Here the sequenced sample was CD4+ or CD8+ T cells sorted from blood, taken in a trial of the OX40 agonist ivuxolimab. The CDR3 is CASSLETSGSVAYEQYF. CDR3 in DNA: TGTGCCAGCAGCTTAGAGACTAGCGGGAGTGTAGCGTACGAGCAGTACTTC. The variable domain in full, with the rest retrieved from reference TRBV7-6 and TRBJ2-7, is GAGVSQSPRYKVTKRGQDVALRCDPISGHVSLYWYRQALGQGPEFLTYFNYEAQQDKSGLPNDRFSAERPEGSISTLTIQRTEQRDSAMYRCASSLETSGSVAYEQYFGPGTRLTVT.